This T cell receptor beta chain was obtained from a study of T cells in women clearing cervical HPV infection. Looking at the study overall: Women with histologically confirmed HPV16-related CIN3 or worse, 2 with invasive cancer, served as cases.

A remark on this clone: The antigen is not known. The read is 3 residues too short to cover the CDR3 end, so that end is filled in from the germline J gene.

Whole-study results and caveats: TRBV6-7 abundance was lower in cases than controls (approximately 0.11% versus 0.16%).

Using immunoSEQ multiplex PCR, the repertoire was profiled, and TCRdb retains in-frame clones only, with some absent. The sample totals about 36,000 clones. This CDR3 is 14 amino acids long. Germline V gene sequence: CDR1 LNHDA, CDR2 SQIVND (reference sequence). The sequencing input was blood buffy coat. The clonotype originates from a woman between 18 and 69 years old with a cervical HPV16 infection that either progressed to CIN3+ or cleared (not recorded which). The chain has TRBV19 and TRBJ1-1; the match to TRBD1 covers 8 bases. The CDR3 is CASSIGQGASSAFF. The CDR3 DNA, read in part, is TGTGCCAGTAGTATTGGTCAGGGGGCGAGTTCA.